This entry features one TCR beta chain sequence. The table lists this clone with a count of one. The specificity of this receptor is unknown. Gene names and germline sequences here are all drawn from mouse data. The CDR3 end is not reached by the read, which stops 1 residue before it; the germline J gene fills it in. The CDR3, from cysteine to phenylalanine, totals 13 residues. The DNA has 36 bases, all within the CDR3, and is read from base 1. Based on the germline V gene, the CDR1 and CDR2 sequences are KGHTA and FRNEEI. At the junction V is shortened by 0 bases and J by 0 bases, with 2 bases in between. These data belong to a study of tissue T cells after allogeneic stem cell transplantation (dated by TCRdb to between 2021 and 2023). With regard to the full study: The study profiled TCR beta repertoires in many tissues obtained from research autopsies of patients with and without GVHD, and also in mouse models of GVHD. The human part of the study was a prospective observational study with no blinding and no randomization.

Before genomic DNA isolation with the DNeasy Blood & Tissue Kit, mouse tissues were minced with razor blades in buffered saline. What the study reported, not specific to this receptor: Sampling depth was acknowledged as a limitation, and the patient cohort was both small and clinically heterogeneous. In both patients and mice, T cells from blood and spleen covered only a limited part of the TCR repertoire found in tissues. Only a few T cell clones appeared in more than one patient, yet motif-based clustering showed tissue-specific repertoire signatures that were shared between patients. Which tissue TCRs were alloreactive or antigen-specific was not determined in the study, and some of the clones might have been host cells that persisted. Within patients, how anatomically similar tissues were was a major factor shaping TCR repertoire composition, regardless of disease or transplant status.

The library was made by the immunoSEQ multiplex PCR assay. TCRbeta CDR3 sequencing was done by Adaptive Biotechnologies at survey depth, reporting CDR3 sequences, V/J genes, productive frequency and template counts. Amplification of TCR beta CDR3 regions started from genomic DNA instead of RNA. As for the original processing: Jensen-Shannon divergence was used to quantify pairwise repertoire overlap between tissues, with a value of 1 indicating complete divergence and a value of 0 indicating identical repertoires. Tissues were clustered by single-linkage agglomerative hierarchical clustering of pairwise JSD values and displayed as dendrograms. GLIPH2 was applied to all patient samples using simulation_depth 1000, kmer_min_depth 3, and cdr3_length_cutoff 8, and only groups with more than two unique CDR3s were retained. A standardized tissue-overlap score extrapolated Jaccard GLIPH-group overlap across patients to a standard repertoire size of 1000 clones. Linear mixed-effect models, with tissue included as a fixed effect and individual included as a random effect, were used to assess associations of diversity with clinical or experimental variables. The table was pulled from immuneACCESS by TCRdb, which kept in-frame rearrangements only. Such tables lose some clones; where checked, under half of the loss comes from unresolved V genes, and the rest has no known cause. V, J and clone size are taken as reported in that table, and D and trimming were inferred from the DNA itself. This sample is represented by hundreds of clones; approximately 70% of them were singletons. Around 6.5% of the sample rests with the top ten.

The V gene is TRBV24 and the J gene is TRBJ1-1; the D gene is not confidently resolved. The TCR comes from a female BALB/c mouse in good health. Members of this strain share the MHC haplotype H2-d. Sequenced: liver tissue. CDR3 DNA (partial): TGTGCCAGCAGTCTGTATGCAAACACAGAAGTCTTC. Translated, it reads CASSLYANTEVF. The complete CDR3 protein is CASSLYANTEVFF.